This T cell receptor (beta chain) was retrieved from a study of regulatory and conventional T cells in RAG deficiency. Overall study findings and caveats: Shorter CDR3s in all patient subsets; >80% Treg-Tconv overlap in Omenn.

TCRdb's copy holds only in-frame clones and misses some; the assay was immunoSEQ multiplex PCR. Of about 29,000 clones listed, roughly 96% are singletons. A word on this clone: What it recognizes is unknown.

Genomic DNA came from blood conventional CD4+ T cells gated CD25-low CD127-high. Trimming left V 3 bases short and J 4 bases short, with 13 bases between. The germline V gene encodes CDR1 SGHDT and CDR2 YYEEEE. This CDR3 contains 14 residues. These data were likewise used in another study, on regulatory T cells. That source notes: Amplification used 52 TRBV primers and 13 TRBJ primers.

Sequencing was performed on CD25- CD4+ T cells sorted from blood. This TCR came from a human donor in good health. The chain recombines TRBV5-6 with TRBJ2-5; the D gene is possibly TRBD2 (5 bases). CDR3 DNA sequence: TGTGCCAGCAGCTCGGACTGGGGATTAGAGACCCAGTACTTC. This translates into CASSSDWGLETQYF.